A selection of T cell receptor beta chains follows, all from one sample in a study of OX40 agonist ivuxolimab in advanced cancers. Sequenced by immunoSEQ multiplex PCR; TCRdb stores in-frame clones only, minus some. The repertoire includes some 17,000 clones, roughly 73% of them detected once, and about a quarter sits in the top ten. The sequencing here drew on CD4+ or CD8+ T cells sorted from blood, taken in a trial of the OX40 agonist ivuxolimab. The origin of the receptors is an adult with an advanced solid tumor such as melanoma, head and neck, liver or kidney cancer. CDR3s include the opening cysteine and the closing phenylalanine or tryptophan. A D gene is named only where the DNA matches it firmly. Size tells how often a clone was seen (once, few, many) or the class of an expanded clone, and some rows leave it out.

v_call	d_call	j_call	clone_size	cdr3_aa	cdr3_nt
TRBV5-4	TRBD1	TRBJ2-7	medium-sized	CASSSRDSTYEQYF	TGTGCCAGCAGCTCCCGGGACAGCACCTACGAGCAGTACTTC
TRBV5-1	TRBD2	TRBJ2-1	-	CASSLISGSNDEQFF	TGCGCCAGCAGCTTGATTAGCGGGAGTAACGATGAGCAGTTCTTC
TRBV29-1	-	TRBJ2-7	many	CSVEGAGATWEQYF	TGCAGCGTTGAAGGGGCAGGGGCTACGTGGGAGCAGTACTTC
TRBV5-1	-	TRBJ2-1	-	CASSPLRLARGNEQFF	TGCGCCAGCAGCCCCCTCCGGCTAGCGCGCGGCAATGAGCAGTTCTTC
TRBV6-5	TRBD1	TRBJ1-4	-	CASHKQGAKEKLFF	TGTGCCAGCCATAAACAGGGGGCCAAGGAAAAACTGTTTTTT
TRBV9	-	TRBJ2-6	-	CASSVGSISGANVLTF	TGTGCCAGCAGCGTTGGAAGCATATCTGGGGCCAACGTCCTGACTTTC
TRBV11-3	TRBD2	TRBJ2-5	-	CASSLLAGVIGETQYF	TGTGCCAGCAGCCTACTAGCGGGAGTGATTGGAGAGACCCAGTACTTC
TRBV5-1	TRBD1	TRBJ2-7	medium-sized	CASSYGQGWYEQYF	TGCGCCAGCAGTTACGGACAGGGGTGGTACGAGCAGTACTTC
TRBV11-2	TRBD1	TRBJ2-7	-	CASSFSLDRVENEQYF	TGTGCCAGCAGCTTTTCGCTAGACAGGGTTGAGAACGAGCAGTACTTC
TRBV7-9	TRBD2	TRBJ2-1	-	CASSLGASGRASEQFF	TGTGCCAGCAGCTTAGGAGCGAGCGGGAGGGCTAGTGAGCAGTTCTTC
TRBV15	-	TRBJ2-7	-	CATSRDAGTMIYEQYF	TGTGCCACCAGCAGAGACGCAGGGACCATGATCTACGAGCAGTACTTC
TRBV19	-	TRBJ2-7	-	CASSIAGAAYEQYF	TGTGCCAGTAGTATAGCAGGGGCGGCCTACGAGCAGTACTTC
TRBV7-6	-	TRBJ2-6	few	CASSPYPPDRPDGANVLTF	TGTGCCAGCAGCCCGTATCCCCCCGACAGGCCTGATGGGGCCAACGTCCTGACTTTC
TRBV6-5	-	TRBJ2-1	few	CASSYLSANEQFF	TGTGCCAGCAGTTATCTAAGCGCCAATGAGCAGTTCTTC
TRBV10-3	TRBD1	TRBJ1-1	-	CAIKFAGAGGEAFF	TGTGCCATCAAGTTTGCAGGGGCAGGGGGTGAAGCTTTCTTT
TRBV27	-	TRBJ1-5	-	CASSDRKDQPQHF	TGTGCCAGCAGCGACAGGAAGGATCAGCCCCAGCATTTT
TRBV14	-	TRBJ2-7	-	CASSQDLDSLGEQYF	TGTGCCAGCAGCCAAGATCTAGACTCGTTGGGGGAGCAGTACTTC
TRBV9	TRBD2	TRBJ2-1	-	CASSVGRGSGSDEQFF	TGTGCCAGCAGCGTAGGGAGGGGAAGCGGGAGTGATGAGCAGTTCTTC
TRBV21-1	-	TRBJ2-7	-	CASSQDPGPLSEQYF	TGTGCCAGCAGCCAAGACCCAGGCCCTCTCTCCGAGCAGTACTTC
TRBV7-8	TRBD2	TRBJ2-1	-	CASSTSGRSHNEQFF	TGTGCCAGCAGCACTAGCGGGAGGAGCCACAATGAGCAGTTCTTC
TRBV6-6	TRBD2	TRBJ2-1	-	CASKASGNYNEQFF	TGTGCCAGCAAGGCTAGCGGGAACTACAATGAGCAGTTCTTC
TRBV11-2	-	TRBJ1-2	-	CASSFSGSDGYTF	TGTGCCAGCAGCTTTAGTGGATCTGATGGCTACACCTTC
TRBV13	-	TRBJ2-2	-	CASSPQFRRGTGELFF	TGTGCCAGCAGCCCCCAGTTTCGGAGGGGCACCGGGGAGCTGTTTTTT
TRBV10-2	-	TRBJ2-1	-	CASGSTSYNEQFF	TGCGCCAGCGGGTCCACTTCGTACAATGAGCAGTTCTTC
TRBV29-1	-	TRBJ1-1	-	CSAGGGNTEAFF	TGCAGCGCCGGGGGCGGGAACACTGAAGCTTTCTTT
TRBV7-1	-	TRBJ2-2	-	CASSRGGPGPNGELFF	TGTGCCAGCAGCCGTGGGGGGCCCGGTCCGAACGGGGAGCTGTTTTTT
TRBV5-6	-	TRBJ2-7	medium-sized	CASSSWDAYEQYF	TGTGCCAGCAGCTCGTGGGATGCCTACGAGCAGTACTTC
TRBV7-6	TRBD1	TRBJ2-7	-	CASSQEGALLYEQYF	TGTGCCAGCAGCCAAGAGGGGGCGTTGCTCTACGAGCAGTACTTC
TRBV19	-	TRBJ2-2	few	CASSTGFEGTGELFF	TGTGCCAGTAGTACGGGGTTTGAAGGCACCGGGGAGCTGTTTTTT
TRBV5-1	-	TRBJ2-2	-	CASSHRTPNTGELFF	TGCGCCAGCAGCCACCGGACCCCGAACACCGGGGAGCTGTTTTTT
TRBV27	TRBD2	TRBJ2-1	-	CASTQSGTRSDNEQFF	TGTGCCAGCACTCAAAGTGGGACTAGGAGTGACAATGAGCAGTTCTTC
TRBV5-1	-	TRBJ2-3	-	CASRLQGYTDTQYF	TGCGCCAGCAGACTCCAAGGGTACACAGATACGCAGTATTTT